Detailed here is one T cell receptor beta chain. What it binds is not known. The CDR3 contains 15 residues. The entry originates in a study of T cell responses to AZD1222 COVID-19 vaccine. Assay used: immunoSEQ multiplex PCR; TCRdb lists only in-frame clones, some missing. Counted here are approximately 90,000 clones, 80% to 90% occurring once; the ten biggest clones make up roughly 15%. General study findings and limits: Donors were largely white British and mainly female; clonal diversity was possibly underestimated. Baseline seropositivity occurred in only a handful of AZD1222 recipients.

The sequencing here drew on peripheral blood, taken on day 0 of AZD1222 vaccination. The chain links TRBV21-1 to TRBJ1-6; the table's D call TRBD1 went unverified against the DNA. TRBV21-1 corresponds to a pseudogene. This receptor was obtained from an adult in good health. The CDR3 coding sequence is TGTGCCAGCAGCCAAAGACAGGGTTGGAATTCACCCCTCCACTTT. Translated, it gives CASSQRQGWNSPLHF.